This passage covers 24 T cell receptor beta chains from one sample sequenced in a study of shared clonotypes between healthy human individuals. Terminally differentiated effector memory CD45RA+ cells were left out of the naive CD8 fraction, which was CD45RO-negative and positively selected for CCR7. Libraries were prepared by immunoSEQ multiplex PCR; TCRdb keeps only in-frame clonotypes and omits some of them. There are about 2.1 million clones in the sample; 93% occur only once, and roughly 1.7% lies in the top ten. Sequenced material: naive CD8+ T cells from PBMCs. Source of these receptors: a young man in good health. Some clones in this sample may be carry-over from other donors' samples.

V gene TRBV5-1 combines with J gene TRBJ2-7; 9 bases align to TRBD2. V lost 3 bases and J lost 4; bases outside the gene matches: 11. Germline V gene data show CDR1 as SGHRS and CDR2 as YFSETQ. The CDR3 length is 16 residues. The CDR3 nucleotides are TGCGCCAGCAGCTCCACCCGGACTAGCGAGCGGTACGAGCAGTACTTC. Translated, it gives CASSSTRTSERYEQYF.

Worth noting for this clone: Other DNA sequences within the sample encode an identical CDR3. The chain combines TRBV27 with TRBJ2-7; D is unresolved. The CDR3 is made up of 11 amino acids. Trimming shortened V by 4 bases and J by 5 bases, and 6 bases separated the two germline ends. Germline-derived CDR1 and CDR2 are MNHEY and SMNVEV (reference sequence). The CDR3 DNA reads as TGTGCCAGCAGTTATCGGGACGAGCAGTACTTC. It translates to CASSYRDEQYF.

J is TRBJ1-1 and V is TRBV5-4, with 7 positions matching TRBD1. The CDR3 is 14 amino acids. The germline V gene encodes CDR1 SGHNT and CDR2 YYREEE (reference sequence). The J segment lost 4 bases and the V segment lost 4 bases, leaving 7 bases of the junction unmatched. The CDR3 is CASSERGRGTEAFF. The CDR3 DNA reads as TGTGCCAGCAGCGAAAGGGGGCGCGGCACTGAAGCTTTCTTT.

The chain is built from TRBV7-9 and TRBJ1-2; D remains unclear. Trimming left V 4 bases short and J 1 base short, with 13 bases between. Germline values: CDR1 SEHNR, CDR2 FQNEAQ (reference sequence). CDR3 size: 15 residues. CDR3 DNA: TGTGCCAGCAGCTATCATGGGAACTATAACTATGGCTACACCTTC. Translating gives CASSYHGNYNYGYTF.

The genes are TRBV27 and TRBJ2-7; D not certain. The CDR3 is 14 residues long. V lost 6 bases and J 4 bases, leaving 16 bases between the germline ends. Germline values: CDR1 MNHEY, CDR2 SMNVEV (reference sequence). In DNA, the CDR3 is TGTGCCAGCAGCAGTATCTTGGGGATTTACGAGCAGTACTTC. Its protein is CASSSILGIYEQYF.

This chain links TRBV19 with TRBJ1-5, with D possibly TRBD1 on 6 matching bases. The CDR3 is 16 amino acids. Germline CDR1 LNHDA, CDR2 SQIVND (reference sequence). Trimming removed 7 bases at V and 5 bases at J, with 21 bases between. Here the CDR3 reads CASTTGGTGSYQPQHF. In DNA, the CDR3 is TGTGCCAGTACCACGGGGGGCACAGGGTCATATCAGCCCCAGCATTTT.

The chain combines TRBV29-1 with TRBJ1-1; 7 bases agree with TRBD1. V was clipped by 7 bases and J by 5 bases; unmatched bases: 16. The CDR3 length is 15 residues. In germline, CDR1 is SQVTM, CDR2 ANQGSEA. CDR3 in DNA: TGCAGCGCCCGCCCGCTACAGGGGTCTGTAACTGAAGCTTTCTTT. The encoded protein is CSARPLQGSVTEAFF.

Written as DNA, the CDR3 is TGTGCCAGCAGCCTTATACGGGGGCGACACGAGCAGTACTTC. Protein sequence: CASSLIRGRHEQYF. The V call is TRBV27, the J call TRBJ2-7; the D call may be TRBD1 or TRBD2 (6 bases each). Looked up from germline, CDR1 is MNHEY and CDR2 is SMNVEV (reference sequence). V lost 6 bases and J 5 bases, leaving 17 bases between the germline ends. The CDR3 covers 14 residues.

This clone has a single count. The rearrangement joins TRBV12-5 to TRBJ2-7; D remains unclear. Trimming removed 2 bases at V and 2 bases at J, with 7 bases between. Germline CDR1 reads LGHNT; CDR2 reads FRNRAP. CDR3 length equals 13 residues. DNA of the CDR3: TGTGCTAGTGGTTTGCGGTTCCCCTACGAGCAGTACTTC. Its protein is CASGLRFPYEQYF.

V and J are TRBV5-8 and TRBJ2-2; D is unclear. Germline assignment: CDR1 SGHTS and CDR2 YDEGEE. The CDR3 is made up of 16 amino acids. Trimming took 6 bases from V and 2 from J, leaving 17 bases between them. CDR3 in DNA: TGTGCCAGCACCCCCTCCGGTTGGGGTAACACCGGGGAGCTGTTTTTT. Protein: CASTPSGWGNTGELFF.

The chain couples TRBV7-2 to TRBJ2-7; D is perhaps TRBD2 (6 bases). Germline CDR1 and CDR2: SGHTA and FQGNSA. The CDR3 runs 17 residues. The V and J ends lost 5 bases and 3 bases respectively, with 23 bases between them. The CDR3 sequence: CASSPRTTRTEHYEQYF. CDR3 coding DNA: TGTGCCAGCAGCCCCCGGACTACACGAACTGAGCACTACGAGCAGTACTTC.

V is TRBV11-2 and J is TRBJ2-1, with D uncertain. V shed 1 base and J shed 15 bases, with 19 bases lying between them. The V gene's germline CDR1 is SGHAT and CDR2 FQNNGV. The CDR3 has 14 residues. CDR3: CASSLGGLSRALFF. CDR3 DNA sequence: TGTGCCAGCAGCTTAGGAGGTTTGTCCCGGGCACTGTTCTTC.

The chain employs TRBV28 and TRBJ2-1; D uncertain. The CDR3 consists of 17 residues. V gave up 3 bases and J gave up 2 bases, with 17 bases separating them. Germline assignment: CDR1 MDHEN and CDR2 SYDVKM. This CDR3 reads CASSFPIGFGPYNEQFF. The DNA for the CDR3 is TGTGCCAGCAGTTTCCCCATAGGGTTTGGGCCCTACAATGAGCAGTTCTTC.

The chain employs TRBV12-5 and TRBJ2-1, with D possibly being TRBD2 (5 bases). The CDR3 contains 11 residues. Trimming left V 5 bases short and J 10 bases short, with 9 bases between. CDR1 and CDR2 from the germline V gene are LGHNT and FRNRAP. This CDR3 is CASGLGMEQFF. The CDR3 DNA reads as TGTGCTAGTGGTCTCGGGATGGAGCAGTTCTTC.

The chain uses TRBV11-3 and TRBJ2-6, with no clear D. Trimming removed 4 bases from V and 0 bases from J, with 10 bases in between. The germline V gene encodes CDR1 SGHNT and CDR2 YENEEA. The CDR3 has 16 amino acids. The CDR3, as DNA: TGTGCCAGCAGCTACAACTCCCGCTCTGGGGCCAACGTCCTGACTTTC. Protein product: CASSYNSRSGANVLTF. Together with reference TRBV11-3 and TRBJ2-6, the CDR3 gives the full variable domain: EAGVVQSPRYKIIEKKQPVAFWCNPISGHNTLYWYLQNLGQGPELLIRYENEEAVDDSQLPKDRFSAERLKGVDSTLKIQPAELGDSAVYLCASSYNSRSGANVLTFGAGSRLTVL.

V and J are TRBV2 and TRBJ1-5; 8 nucleotides line up with TRBD1. CDR1 is SNHLY and CDR2 is FYNNEI in the germline V gene. V shed 3 bases, J shed 6 bases, and the junction held 10 bases outside the gene matches. CDR3 length: 16 amino acids. CDR3 protein: CASSEARTGNGQPQHF. For the CDR3, the DNA is TGTGCCAGCAGTGAGGCGCGGACAGGGAACGGTCAGCCCCAGCATTTT. Drawing the rest from reference TRBV2 and TRBJ1-5, the complete variable domain is EPEVTQTPSHQVTQMGQEVILRCVPISNHLYFYWYRQILGQKVEFLVSFYNNEISEKSEIFDDQFSVERPDGSNFTLKIRSTKLEDSAMYFCASSEARTGNGQPQHFGDGTRLSIL.

The chain carries TRBV21-1 and TRBJ1-4; the D call of TRBD1 is as the table states it, not checked on the DNA. TRBV21-1 is described as a pseudogene. The CDR3 is 17 amino acids. The CDR3 DNA is TGTGCCAGCAGCAAAGTGTCCCACAGGGTTATCGATGAAAAACTGTTTTTT. It specifies CASSKVSHRVIDEKLFF.

The CDR3, as DNA: TGTGCCAGCAGTGTTACTAGCGGGTACCGGAGCACAGATACGCAGTATTTT. Amino acid sequence: CASSVTSGYRSTDTQYF. V gene TRBV27 combines with J gene TRBJ2-3; 9 positions match TRBD2. Losses at the gene ends were 5 bases for V and 0 bases for J; bases not matched to a gene: 9. Per the germline V gene, CDR1 is MNHEY and CDR2 is SMNVEV (reference sequence). The CDR3 is made up of 17 amino acids.

The V and J genes are TRBV25-1 and TRBJ2-7, with D hard to call. Looked up from germline, CDR1 is MGHDK and CDR2 is SYGVNS. Trimming cost V 2 bases and J 2 bases, with 10 bases left between them. This CDR3 comprises 14 residues. Here the CDR3 reads CASSERVTPYEQYF. The CDR3 nucleotides are TGTGCCAGCAGTGAAAGGGTAACTCCCTACGAGCAGTACTTC.

The rearrangement joins TRBV10-3 to TRBJ1-1; TRBD1 might be the D (5 bases). The V and J ends lost 9 bases and 8 bases respectively, with 13 bases between them. The CDR3 runs 11 residues. Germline assignment: CDR1 ENHRY and CDR2 SYGVKD. DNA of the CDR3: TGTGCCATACGACAGAAACGAGAAGCTTTCTTT. Encoded protein: CAIRQKREAFF.

The rearrangement uses TRBV6-1 and TRBJ1-5; 8 bases agree with TRBD1. The CDR3 is made up of 14 amino acids. Germline V CDR1 and CDR2: MNHNS, SASEGT. V was pared by 6 bases and J by 3 bases, with 4 bases of the junction left unmatched. CDR3 DNA sequence: TGTGCCAGCAGCGGGGACAGGATCAATCAGCCCCAGCATTTT. It is translated as CASSGDRINQPQHF.

This chain joins TRBV6-5 and TRBJ2-7; maybe TRBD2 (7 bases). Trimming pared 4 bases from V and 0 bases from J, leaving 13 bases between. Germline loops: CDR1 MNHEY, CDR2 SVGAGI. The CDR3 totals 15 residues. The CDR3 reads CASSSWGGGSYEQYF. As DNA, the CDR3 is TGTGCCAGCAGTTCCTGGGGAGGGGGCTCCTACGAGCAGTACTTC.

This sequence joins TRBV7-9 and TRBJ1-4, with 9 nucleotides matching TRBD1. This CDR3 spans 12 amino acids. Germline V lookup: CDR1 SEHNR, CDR2 FQNEAQ (reference sequence). Trimming cost V 5 bases and J 14 bases; bases outside gene matches: 6. The CDR3 loop reads CASSADRGDLFF. The CDR3 region has the DNA TGTGCCAGCAGCGCGGACAGGGGCGATCTGTTTTTT.

The genes are TRBV5-6 and TRBJ1-2; no reliable D call. V was cut by 4 bases and J by 10 bases, with 17 bases left in between. CDR3 length: 13 residues. Per the germline V gene, CDR1 is SGHDT and CDR2 is YYEEEE. CDR3: CASSLGRTPIYTF. In nucleotides, the CDR3 is TGTGCCAGCAGCCTTGGCCGTACACCGATCTACACCTTC.